The 29 T cell receptor beta chains listed next were all sequenced from one sample in a study of regulatory T cells in long-lasting Graves disease. Library construction for TCR beta used iRepertoire HTBI primers and Arm-PCR of CDR3 regions. TCRdb analysed the multiplex PCR reads with MiXCR anew, one entry per CDR3 protein. This repertoire shows approximately 400,000 distinct CDR3 sequences, around 16% found once; its top ten account for roughly 20%. Time point indicated: newly diagnosed GD, antithyroid drugs for less than 3 months. PBMC-extracted RNA yielded the TCR library. This specimen consisted of peripheral blood mononuclear cells (PBMCs), obtained at new diagnosis, from a patient treated with antithyroid drugs. The receptors here all came from a female donor with Graves disease.

The CDR3 region is CASGDRGRNQPQHF. CDR3 DNA sequence: TGTGCCAGCGGGGACAGGGGCCGCAATCAGCCCCAGCATTTT. The chain links TRBV12-3 or TRBV12-4 to TRBJ1-5; 10 bases fit TRBD1. The CDR3 length is 14 residues. Germline trimming cut 8 bases from V and 2 bases from J; bases unmatched to any gene: 3.

About this clonotype itself: A much bigger clone sits one base away, suggesting this may be a read error. The chain has TRBV5-5 and TRBJ1-4; 7 nucleotides line up with TRBD1. Germline V gene data show CDR1 as SGHKS and CDR2 as YYEKEE (reference sequence). The CDR3 has 14 amino acids. In DNA, the CDR3 is TGTGCCAGCAGCAGGACAGGCCTTAATGAAAAACCGTTTTTT. Translated, it gives CASSRTGLNEKPFF.

This clonotype was found many times. The chain combines TRBV7-9 with TRBJ2-5, with TRBD1 identical over 7 bases. Looked up from germline, CDR1 is SEHNR and CDR2 is FQNEAQ (reference sequence). The CDR3 spans 14 residues. V was pared by 3 bases and J by 5 bases, with 6 bases of the junction left unmatched. CDR3 amino acids: CASSLVQGVETQYF. In DNA form, the CDR3 reads TGTGCCAGCAGCTTGGTGCAGGGGGTGGAGACCCAGTACTTC.

This clonotype was picked up one time. This likely came from a read error, as a far larger clone is one base away. V and J are TRBV7-2 and TRBJ2-7; a possible D gene is TRBD1 (6 bases). Germline values: CDR1 SGHTA, CDR2 FQGNSA. The CDR3 runs to 15 residues. V lost 6 bases and J 2 bases, leaving 17 bases between the germline ends. In nucleotides, the CDR3 is TGTGCCAGCAGTTTATCCGGGGCAGGGGCCTACGAGCAGTACTTC. Translating gives CASSLSGAGAYEQYF.

This clonotype was seen a few times. This may be a read error: a much more frequent sequence differs by one nucleotide. No conserved phenylalanine or tryptophan ends this CDR3, so it is likely a read error. The chain joins TRBV27 to TRBJ1-2; maybe TRBD1 (5 bases). CDR3 length: 15 amino acids. In germline, CDR1 is MNHEY, CDR2 SMNVEV (reference sequence). V was trimmed by 10 bases and J by 3 bases, leaving 21 bases between them. The CDR3 protein is CAIRTWDGHDYGYTI. CDR3 nucleotide sequence: TGTGCCATCAGAACTTGGGACGGACACGACTATGGCTACACCATC.

As concerns this clonotype: A clone one base away is much larger, so this may be a read error. The rearrangement links TRBV6-5 to TRBJ2-1; D may correspond to TRBD1 or TRBD2 (5 bases each). There are 18 residues in the CDR3. V lost 0 bases to trimming and J lost 7 bases, with 22 bases between them. Germline loops: CDR1 MNHEY, CDR2 SVGAGI. The CDR3 DNA sequence: TGTGCCAGCAGTTACTCGGGCACCGAGTCCACGTGGGGGAATGAGCAGTTCTTC. Encoded protein: CASSYSGTESTWGNEQFF.

Regarding this clonotype: A read error may produce the germline difference seen at one junction end. The gene calls are TRBV4-1 and TRBJ1-3; D might be TRBD1 (5 bases). This CDR3 is built from 18 residues. CDR1 is MGHRA, CDR2 YSYEKL, per germline. The CDR3 spells CTSSQNPGLLSSGNTIYF. The DNA of the CDR3 is TGCACCAGCAGCCAAAACCCGGGACTCCTGAGCTCTGGAAACACCATATATTTT.

This clonotype has a count of ten or more. This chain uses TRBV20-1 with TRBJ2-1; D is unclear. This CDR3 spans 15 amino acids. V gave up 5 bases and J gave up 0 bases, with 14 bases separating them. Germline-derived CDR1 and CDR2 are DFQATT and SNEGSKA (reference sequence). The DNA for the CDR3 is TGCAGTGCTTGTGACCTCGGAAGCTCCTACAATGAGCAGTTCTTC. Translation gives CSACDLGSSYNEQFF.

This clonotype was seen many times. J is TRBJ1-1 and V is TRBV5-1; 9 bases are a match to TRBD1. CDR1 is SGHRS and CDR2 is YFSETQ in the germline V gene. V shed 0 bases and J 7 bases; nucleotides not matched to a gene: 7. This CDR3 is 15 amino acids long. This CDR3 is CASSLGEDRGIEAFF. For the CDR3, the DNA is TGCGCCAGCAGCTTGGGTGAGGACAGGGGCATTGAAGCTTTCTTT. Looking up the rest from reference TRBV5-1 and TRBJ1-1 gives the full variable domain: KAGVTQTPRYLIKTRGQQVTLSCSPISGHRSVSWYQQTPGQGLQFLFEYFSETQRNKGNFPGRFSGRQFSNSRSEMNVSTLELGDSALYLCASSLGEDRGIEAFFGQGTRLTVV.

This clonotype came up many times. The chain recombines TRBV6-5 with TRBJ2-5; no clear D gene. CDR3 length: 13 residues. Trimming took off 2 bases at V and 5 bases at J, with 9 bases between the two ends. Looked up from germline, CDR1 is MNHEY and CDR2 is SVGAGI. CDR3 sequence: CASSYGRVETQYF. The CDR3 DNA sequence: TGTGCCAGCAGTTACGGCCGGGTGGAGACCCAGTACTTC.

This clonotype was counted only a few times. The chain couples TRBV19 to TRBJ1-1; TRBD1 aligns across 9 bases. V was pared by 5 bases and J by 0 bases, with 10 bases of the junction left unmatched. Germline loops: CDR1 LNHDA, CDR2 SQIVND (reference sequence). The CDR3 runs to 17 residues. In DNA form, the CDR3 reads TGTGCCAGTAGTTTCCCGGGACAGGGCATCATGAACACTGAAGCTTTCTTT. Translated: CASSFPGQGIMNTEAFF.

A few counts support this clonotype. The chain joins TRBV4-1 to TRBJ1-6; 7 nucleotides agree with TRBD1. Germline CDR1 reads MGHRA; CDR2 reads YSYEKL. CDR3 length: 14 residues. V trimming: 3 bases; J trimming: 12 bases; junction bases outside the gene matches: 8. CDR3 in DNA: TGCGCCAGCAGCCAGACAGGGCTCCAGGGACCCCTCCACTTT. Translated: CASSQTGLQGPLHF.

In the case of this clonotype: Since no conserved phenylalanine or tryptophan closes the CDR3, a read error is the likely cause. The DNA is omitted, as the CDR3 cannot be located on it reliably, and the CDR3 follows TCRdb's listing. The genes are TRBV7-8 and TRBJ2-1; TRBD1 is taken as the D call from the table, unchecked against the DNA. In germline, CDR1 is SGHVS, CDR2 FQNEAQ. From its first to its last residue, the CDR3 has 14 amino acids. This CDR3 is CASSRDRTGAKLEL.

This clonotype was detected ten times or more. The chain employs TRBV6-5 and TRBJ2-7; possible D gene TRBD2, 6 bases. The CDR3 sequence is 16 residues long. Deletions cut 0 bases from V and 4 bases from J, with 16 bases between. Germline assignment: CDR1 MNHEY and CDR2 SVGAGI. The CDR3 spells CASSYSPSDLGYEQYF. The CDR3 DNA reads TGTGCCAGCAGTTACTCCCCTAGCGACCTTGGATACGAGCAGTACTTC.

This clonotype was observed at least ten times. The chain joins TRBV5-4 to TRBJ2-3; D is perhaps TRBD2 (7 bases). The length of the CDR3 is 18 residues. Germline V gene sequence: CDR1 SGHNT, CDR2 YYREEE (reference sequence). Deletions cut 4 bases from V and 4 bases from J, with 25 bases between. The CDR3 loop reads CASSPPRGGTVSSDTQYF. DNA of the CDR3: TGTGCCAGCAGCCCCCCTAGGGGGGGGACGGTATCTTCAGATACGCAGTATTTT.

The table lists this clonotype with many counts. The V call is TRBV4-1, the J call TRBJ2-1; TRBD2 is a possible D gene (6 bases). V dropped 0 bases and J dropped 12 bases, with 15 bases sitting between them. The CDR3 is 14 residues long. Germline CDR1 and CDR2: MGHRA and YSYEKL. CDR3 nucleotide sequence: TGCGCCAGCAGCCAAGATGGTAGCGGAAGCGGGCAGTTCTTC. Translated, it gives CASSQDGSGSGQFF.

The CDR3 DNA sequence: TGTGCCAGCAGTTACTCGAATGTCTGGCAGACCAAAAACATTCAGTACTTC. It is translated as CASSYSNVWQTKNIQYF. The genes are TRBV6-2 or TRBV6-3 and TRBJ2-4; D gene unclear. The germline V gene encodes CDR1 MNHEY and CDR2 SVGEGT. The CDR3 covers 17 residues. V gave up 0 bases and J gave up 2 bases, with 14 bases separating them.

This clonotype came up many times. The chain carries TRBV5-4 and TRBJ2-7; 10 nucleotides line up with TRBD2. Germline CDR1 reads SGHNT; CDR2 reads YYREEE (reference sequence). There are 16 residues in the CDR3. J lost 1 base, V lost 3 bases, and 7 bases had no gene match. Here the CDR3 reads CASSYLSGRGSYEQYF. The CDR3 DNA sequence: TGTGCCAGCAGCTACCTAAGCGGGAGGGGTTCCTACGAGCAGTACTTC.

At least ten counts were recorded for this clonotype. This sequence joins TRBV28 and TRBJ2-1; 9 nucleotides align to TRBD1. J was trimmed by 6 bases and V by 2 bases; bases with no gene match: 8. Germline lookup yields CDR1 MDHEN and CDR2 SYDVKM. CDR3 length: 16 amino acids. The chain's CDR3 is CASSLPPGTGSNEQFF. CDR3 nucleotide sequence: TGTGCCAGCAGTTTACCCCCCGGGACAGGGTCCAATGAGCAGTTCTTC.

This clonotype has a count of ten or more. The V and J genes are TRBV5-1 and TRBJ2-1; 7 positions agree with TRBD2. The end of the DNA fits TRBJ2-5 better, so the J call may be wrong. The CDR3 spans 16 residues. Germline V gene lookup returns CDR1 SGHRS and CDR2 YFSETQ. The CDR3 is CASSLGEVGGRETQYF. The CDR3 nucleotides read TGCGCCAGCAGCTTGGGCGAAGTCGGGGGGAGAGAGACCCAGTACTTC.

This clonotype was observed a few times. The rearrangement joins TRBV27 to TRBJ1-1; D is unclear. Germline CDR1 reads MNHEY; CDR2 reads SMNVEV (reference sequence). The CDR3 consists of 14 residues. V was clipped by 9 bases and J by 7 bases, with 21 bases between them. The CDR3: CASKKAGQHGEAFF. The CDR3 DNA sequence: TGTGCCAGTAAGAAGGCTGGGCAACACGGTGAAGCTTTCTTT.

The chain is built from TRBV11-3 and TRBJ2-3; 14 bases fit TRBD2. CDR1 and CDR2 from the germline V gene are SGHNT and YENEEA. This CDR3 has 16 amino acids. V lost 3 bases, J lost 3 bases, and 2 bases stayed unmatched. CDR3 nucleotides: TGTGCCAGCAGCTTCGGGACTAGCGGGGGTACAGATACGCAGTATTTT. Its translation is CASSFGTSGGTDTQYF. The variable domain in full, with the rest retrieved from reference TRBV11-3 and TRBJ2-3, is EAGVVQSPRYKIIEKKQPVAFWCNPISGHNTLYWYLQNLGQGPELLIRYENEEAVDDSQLPKDRFSAERLKGVDSTLKIQPAELGDSAVYLCASSFGTSGGTDTQYFGPGTRLTVL.

A single count supports this clonotype. This may be a read error, as it is one base from a much larger clone. The V and J genes are TRBV7-2 and TRBJ2-1; TRBD2 aligns across 7 bases. The CDR3 consists of 17 residues. The J segment lost 8 bases and the V segment lost 5 bases, leaving 18 bases of the junction unmatched. Germline lookup yields CDR1 SGHTA and CDR2 FQGNSA. DNA for the CDR3: TGTGCCAGCAGCCAAGGATGGAGCGGTGGGAGGGTGGATGAGCAGTTCTTC. Translation gives CASSQGWSGGRVDEQFF.

V gene TRBV5-1 combines with J gene TRBJ2-7; D might be TRBD1 (5 bases). The V end was cut by 0 bases, the J end by 2 bases, with 9 bases between. Germline assignment: CDR1 SGHRS and CDR2 YFSETQ. The CDR3 runs to 14 residues. The CDR3 region is CASSLGQTTYEQYF. The DNA for the CDR3 is TGCGCCAGCAGCTTGGGACAGACCACCTACGAGCAGTACTTC.

In this sample, this clonotype turned up many times. This chain uses TRBV11-2 with TRBJ2-7; 8 positions match TRBD1. J lost 1 base, V lost 1 base, and 6 bases had no gene match. The CDR3 covers 16 residues. CDR1 is SGHAT, CDR2 FQNNGV, per germline. CDR3 sequence: CASSLVSNRGSYEQYF. CDR3 DNA: TGTGCCAGCAGCTTAGTAAGCAACAGGGGGTCCTACGAGCAGTACTTC.

The chain employs TRBV3-1 and TRBJ2-7, with TRBD1 matching 7 bases. The CDR3 length is 12 residues. The V segment lost 5 bases and the J segment 9 bases; nucleotides outside the gene matches: 7. Germline CDR1 is LGHDT and CDR2 is YNNKEL (reference sequence). The CDR3 DNA is TGTGCCAGCAGCGAGACAGGGTCTGGGCAGTACTTC. Its translation: CASSETGSGQYF.

In this sample, this clonotype turned up many times. The chain uses TRBV28 and TRBJ1-4, with D perhaps matching TRBD1 (6 bases). Germline CDR1 reads MDHEN; CDR2 reads SYDVKM. CDR3 length: 14 amino acids. V gave up 10 bases and J gave up 0 bases, with 12 bases separating them. The CDR3 region has the DNA TGTGCCACCCTGGACAGCGCAACTAATGAAAAACTGTTTTTT. Residues: CATLDSATNEKLFF.

As to this clonotype: A clone one base away is much larger, so this may be a read error. The CDR3 here is CSARPRDAGGDRALRHSSYNEQYF. The DNA for the CDR3 is TGCAGTGCTAGACCCCGGGACGCGGGGGGGGACCGCGCCTTACGCCACAGCTCCTACAATGAGCAGTACTTC. The gene calls are TRBV20-1 and TRBJ2-4; 9 bases align to TRBD2. V lost 2 bases to trimming and J lost 13 bases; unmatched junction nucleotides: 42. The CDR3 loop spans 24 amino acids. Germline V CDR1 and CDR2: DFQATT, SNEGSKA (reference sequence).

The chain uses TRBV12-3 or TRBV12-4 and TRBJ2-3; D is unclear. The closer fit of TRBJ2-5 to the DNA end suggests the J call may be wrong. The CDR3 spans 14 residues. The CDR3 spells CASSLGPPGETQYF. DNA of the CDR3: TGTGCCAGCAGCCTAGGGCCCCCTGGGGAGACCCAGTACTTC.